Included here is one TCR beta chain sequence, with context. What it recognizes is unknown. The V end lost 3 bases, the J end lost 7 bases, and 10 bases lay between the germline ends. Germline lookup yields CDR1 DFQATT and CDR2 SNEGSKA (reference sequence). CDR3 length equals 11 residues. The protocol was immunoSEQ multiplex PCR, while the TCRdb copy is restricted to in-frame clones and leaves out a portion. The sample holds 9,500 to 15,000 clones, around 88% seen once. The data belong to a study of T cells in localized non-small cell lung cancer. General observations from the study: Sequencing, confined to only one tumor region, leaves heterogeneity possible. Higher T cell density in the blood was associated with longer overall survival, whereas higher adjacent-lung clonality associated with shorter survival.

The chain combines TRBV20-1 with TRBJ2-7; no clear D. Sequencing was performed on peripheral blood, taken before any cancer treatment. This receptor was obtained from a male donor aged 60 or older with stage I lung adenocarcinoma. In DNA, the CDR3 is TGCAGTGCTAGTAAGGGTATAGAGCAGTACTTC. This codes for CSASKGIEQYF.